This entry is about one T cell receptor (beta chain). Its target is not known. These data are taken from a study of naive and memory T cell subsets. Cells stained for CD3, CD4, CD8, CD45RA and CD27 were sorted into four subsets. Both TRBC1 and TRBC2 were covered by a beta constant-region primer of two equimolar oligonucleotides. Four rounds of PCR amplified the ligated cDNA using nested alpha and beta constant-region primers plus SP2. Using its own MiXCR run on the UMI-ligation and nested PCR reads, TCRdb lists one record per CDR3 protein. The sample has 150,000 or so distinct CDR3 sequences; about 23% are singletons. Study findings and constraints: A few larger clonotypes appeared in naive repertoires, especially CD8, possibly memory cells re-expressing CD45RA.

The CDR3 totals 15 residues. V lost 0 bases, J lost 4 bases, and 5 bases stayed unmatched. Per the germline V gene, CDR1 is SGHRS and CDR2 is YFSETQ. Sample: naive CD4+ T cells from blood. This clonotype was sampled from a human donor in good health. This sequence joins TRBV5-1 and TRBJ1-2; 8 bases agree with TRBD1. The CDR3 loop is CASSLGRGLPYGYTF. CDR3 DNA: TGCGCCAGCAGCTTGGGCAGGGGGCTACCCTATGGCTACACCTTC.